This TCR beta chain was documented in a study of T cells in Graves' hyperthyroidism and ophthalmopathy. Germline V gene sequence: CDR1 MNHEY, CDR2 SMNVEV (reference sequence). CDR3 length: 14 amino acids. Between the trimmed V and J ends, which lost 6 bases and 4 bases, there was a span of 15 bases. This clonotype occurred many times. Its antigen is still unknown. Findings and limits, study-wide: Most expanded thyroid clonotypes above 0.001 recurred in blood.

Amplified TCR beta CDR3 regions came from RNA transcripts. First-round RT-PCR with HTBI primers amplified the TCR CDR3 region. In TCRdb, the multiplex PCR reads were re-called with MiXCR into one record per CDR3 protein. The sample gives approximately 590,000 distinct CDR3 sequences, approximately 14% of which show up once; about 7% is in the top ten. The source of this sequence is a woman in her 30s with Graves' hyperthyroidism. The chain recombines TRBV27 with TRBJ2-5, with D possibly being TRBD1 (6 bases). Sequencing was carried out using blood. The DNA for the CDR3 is TGTGCCAGCAGCTCGATCTCAGGGGTAGAGACCCAGTACTTC. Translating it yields CASSSISGVETQYF.